The clone carrying this T cell receptor beta chain was seen a handful of times. Its antigen remains unidentified. This sample was included in a study of beta chain features in type 1 diabetes. Study context: In age, gender and cell yields, patients were similar to healthy donors. Whole-study results and caveats: cDNA-based sequencing might over-represent cells highly expressing TCR. Among all four CD4+ subsets, Type 1 diabetes patients had TCRB CDR3s that were moderately but significantly shorter.

CD4+ naive, central memory, regulatory and stem cell-like memory subsets were isolated by sorting on CD45RO/CCR7/CD25/CD127/CD95/CD27. What was sequenced were expressed TCRB transcripts, since all of the isolated RNA had been reverse transcribed. Here immunoSEQ multiplex PCR was the method, and the copy in TCRdb shows in-frame clones only, minus some. This table holds around 180,000 clones, 10% to 15% found once. V trimming: 5 bases; J trimming: 1 base; junction bases outside the gene matches: 8. Germline CDR1 and CDR2: GTSNPN and SVGIG (reference sequence). This CDR3 region has 15 residues. The sequence derives from a woman aged 18-30 years in good health. The chain links TRBV30 to TRBJ2-1; TRBD2 aligns across 7 bases. Material: central memory CD4+ T cells from blood. CDR3 region: CAWAERAGSYNEQFF. The CDR3 DNA follows: TGTGCCTGGGCCGAGAGAGCGGGATCCTACAATGAGCAGTTCTTC.